A single sample gave rise to the 20 T cell receptor beta chains below, sequenced in a study of blood T cell repertoires in COVID-19. Clones were read by immunoSEQ multiplex PCR, and TCRdb kept only the in-frame ones, dropping some. The sample consists of some 71,000 clones, around 87% of them appearing once. Material: peripheral blood. These receptors all come from a man in his forties or fifties with acute or convalescent COVID-19.

This clone was seen a handful of times. The gene calls are TRBV28 and TRBJ1-5, with 8 bases that match TRBD1. The trim removed 6 bases at V and 0 bases at J, leaving 13 bases unmatched. Germline lookup yields CDR1 MDHEN and CDR2 SYDVKM. This CDR3 spans 18 amino acids. Here the CDR3 DNA reads TGTGCCAGCAGGGGACCTTCCCGGACAGGGAATAGCAATCAGCCCCAGCATTTT. Its protein product is CASRGPSRTGNSNQPQHF.

As DNA, the CDR3 is TGTGCCAGCAGTTACCCCGCACTGGATACGCAGTATTTT. Its protein is CASSYPALDTQYF. The V gene is TRBV6-2 or TRBV6-3, the J gene TRBJ2-3, with D uncertain. This CDR3 comprises 13 residues. Per the germline V gene, CDR1 is MNHEY and CDR2 is SVGEGT. V gave up 2 bases and J gave up 6 bases, with 9 bases separating them.

The genes are TRBV9 and TRBJ2-1; D is unresolved. The germline CDR1 and CDR2 sequences are SGDLS and YYNGEE. CDR3 size: 15 residues. The V end was cut by 4 bases, the J end by 6 bases, with 17 bases between. CDR3 sequence reads: CASSPVPAPFNEQFF. The CDR3 nucleotides are TGTGCCAGCAGCCCAGTACCCGCTCCTTTCAATGAGCAGTTCTTC.

The chain has TRBV6-2 or TRBV6-3 and TRBJ1-5; D not resolved. V was pared by 0 bases and J by 7 bases, with 10 bases between. CDR1 is MNHEY and CDR2 is SVGEGT in the germline V gene. The CDR3 sequence is 14 residues long. CDR3 loop: CASSYSGSGQPQHF. The CDR3 bases are TGTGCCAGCAGTTACTCGGGCAGCGGCCAGCCCCAGCATTTT.

The J gene is TRBJ1-1, the V gene TRBV3-1 (or the pseudogene TRBV3-2); 9 bases line up with TRBD1. J gave up 4 bases and V 3 bases, and 9 bases lay outside the gene matches. This CDR3 is 16 amino acids long. Germline values: CDR1 LGHDT, CDR2 YNNKEL (reference sequence). The CDR3 DNA sequence: TGTGCCAGCAGCCAGGACAGGGGCGAAAGGCTCACTGAAGCTTTCTTT. Translating it yields CASSQDRGERLTEAFF.

The genes are TRBV5-4 and TRBJ1-2; the match to TRBD1 covers 8 bases. With 4 bases clipped from V and 5 bases from J, the junction kept 10 bases outside the gene matches. The CDR3 is made up of 15 amino acids. The germline V gene encodes CDR1 SGHNT and CDR2 YYREEE (reference sequence). In DNA, the CDR3 is TGTGCCAGCAGCCTCCCGGACAGGGATGTTTATGGCTACACCTTC. Translating gives CASSLPDRDVYGYTF.

This chain connects TRBV7-2 to TRBJ1-2, with TRBD1 matching over 7 bases. Germline CDR1 reads SGHTA; CDR2 reads FQGNSA. V dropped 1 base and J dropped 4; count of bases not matched to a gene: 6. The CDR3 runs to 15 residues. CDR3 in DNA: TGTGCCAGCAGCTTAGTGGCAGGGGGTTTCTATGGCTACACCTTC. Encoded protein: CASSLVAGGFYGYTF.

The rearrangement joins TRBV15 to TRBJ2-1; TRBD1 might be the D (6 bases). From germline, CDR1 is LNHNV and CDR2 YYDKDF (reference sequence). V dropped 1 base and J dropped 9 bases, with 19 bases sitting between them. This CDR3 has 16 residues. The CDR3 sequence is CATSRGNDRFLAEQFF. Written as DNA, the CDR3 is TGTGCCACCAGCAGAGGCAACGACAGGTTCCTAGCTGAGCAGTTCTTC.

The rearrangement joins TRBV18 to TRBJ2-1; D unresolved. The germline V and J ends were trimmed by 6 bases and 0 bases, with 12 bases remaining between them. The CDR3 covers 15 residues. Germline CDR1 and CDR2: KGHSH and LQKENI. The CDR3 DNA sequence: TGTGCCAGCTCCGAGACGACATTCTCCTACAATGAGCAGTTCTTC. Translating it yields CASSETTFSYNEQFF. The complete variable domain, with remaining parts taken from reference TRBV18 and TRBJ2-1, reads NAGVMQNPRHLVRRRGQEARLRCSPMKGHSHVYWYRQLPEEGLKFMVYLQKENIIDESGMPKERFSAEFPKEGPSILRIQQVVRGDSAAYFCASSETTFSYNEQFFGPGTRLTVL.

The chain uses TRBV6-5 and TRBJ2-7; 7 positions match TRBD1. Germline V gives CDR1 MNHEY, CDR2 SVGAGI. This CDR3 comprises 15 residues. The V segment lost 6 bases and the J segment 3 bases; nucleotides outside the gene matches: 11. The CDR3, as DNA: TGTGCCAGCAGGCAGGGGGTGCCCCGACTCTACGAGCAGTACTTC. It yields the protein CASRQGVPRLYEQYF.

In DNA, the CDR3 is TGCGCCAGCAGCGGGGGAGACAGGGGGCACTCCAGACCGTTTTTT. This translates into CASSGGDRGHSRPFF. The gene calls are TRBV5-1 and TRBJ1-4; the match to TRBD1 covers 10 bases. In germline, CDR1 is SGHRS, CDR2 YFSETQ. V lost 4 bases to trimming and J lost 16 bases; unmatched junction nucleotides: 16. This CDR3 is built from 15 residues.

This clone was seen only once. This chain connects TRBV7-9 to TRBJ1-2, with a tentative D call TRBD1 (5 bases). The length of the CDR3 is 13 residues. CDR1 is SEHNR, CDR2 FQNEAQ, per germline (reference sequence). V was clipped by 5 bases and J by 7 bases, with 14 bases between them. Here the CDR3 reads CASSADTPSGYTF. CDR3 sequence (DNA): TGTGCCAGCAGCGCGGACACCCCGTCTGGCTACACCTTC. The full variable domain, completed using reference TRBV7-9 and TRBJ1-2, is DTGVSQNPRHKITKRGQNVTFRCDPISEHNRLYWYRQTLGQGPEFLTYFQNEAQLEKSRLLSDRFSAERPKGSFSTLEIQRTEQGDSAMYLCASSADTPSGYTFGSGTRLTVV.

The chain links TRBV6-2 or TRBV6-3 to TRBJ1-5, with a possible D match to TRBD1 (5 bases). The germline V and J ends were trimmed by 0 bases and 2 bases, with 14 bases remaining between them. CDR3 length equals 17 residues. CDR1 MNHEY and CDR2 SVGEGT come from the germline V gene. CDR3 loop: CASSYSRRGTGNQPQHF. As DNA, the CDR3 is TGTGCCAGCAGTTACTCCCGAAGGGGCACGGGCAATCAGCCCCAGCATTTT.

The chain couples TRBV3-1 (or the pseudogene TRBV3-2) to TRBJ2-7; no clear D. V gave up 5 bases and J gave up 2 bases, with 10 bases separating them. The length of the CDR3 is 13 residues. Germline CDR1 reads LGHDT; CDR2 reads YNNKEL (reference sequence). The CDR3 nucleotides are TGTGCCAGCAGCTTAGACAAACCCTACGAGCAGTACTTC. This encodes CASSLDKPYEQYF.

In this sample, this clone turned up once. This rearrangement joins TRBV27 to TRBJ2-1; 8 positions match TRBD2. CDR3 length: 16 amino acids. V lost 2 bases, J lost 4 bases, and 7 bases stayed unmatched. The germline V gene encodes CDR1 MNHEY and CDR2 SMNVEV (reference sequence). DNA of the CDR3: TGTGCCAGCAGTTTAGCGGCGGGAGGTCAATACAATGAGCAGTTCTTC. Translation gives CASSLAAGGQYNEQFF.

The V gene is TRBV10-2, the J gene TRBJ1-5, with D hard to call. The CDR3 is 14 residues long. Per the germline V gene, CDR1 is WSHSY and CDR2 is SAAADI. V lost 0 bases and J lost 3, with 6 bases in between. CDR3 sequence: CASSESNTNQPQHF. The CDR3 DNA is TGCGCCAGCAGTGAGTCGAACACCAATCAGCCCCAGCATTTT.

The chain employs TRBV5-5 and TRBJ1-1, with 10 bases that match TRBD1. Germline loops: CDR1 SGHKS, CDR2 YYEKEE (reference sequence). V lost 6 bases and J lost 0; bases outside the gene matches: 8. This CDR3 has 16 residues. CDR3 protein: CASTDRGHVVNTEAFF. CDR3 in DNA: TGTGCCAGCACAGACAGGGGGCATGTCGTGAACACTGAAGCTTTCTTT.

This clone was detected once. This chain connects TRBV18 to TRBJ2-2, with TRBD2 as a possible D gene (5 bases). Germline V gene sequence: CDR1 KGHSH, CDR2 LQKENI. This CDR3 has 17 residues. The ends were cut back, 2 bases at V and 0 bases at J, with 13 bases in the middle. DNA for the CDR3: TGTGCCAGCTCACCAAGGCCTAGCCCTGCGAACACCGGGGAGCTGTTTTTT. Residues: CASSPRPSPANTGELFF.

The genes are TRBV4-2 and TRBJ1-1; a possible D gene is TRBD1 (6 bases). CDR1 and CDR2 from the germline V gene are LGHNA and YNFKEQ. V lost 1 base, J lost 4 bases, and 19 bases lay in between. The CDR3 loop spans 17 amino acids. CDR3 bases: TGTGCCAGCAGCCAAGGACAAAGAGTCGGGACAAGCACTGAAGCTTTCTTT. The encoded protein is CASSQGQRVGTSTEAFF.

The chain employs TRBV7-9 and TRBJ2-4; 9 bases line up with TRBD2. V lost 3 bases and J lost 5; bases outside the gene matches: 2. There are 14 residues in the CDR3. Germline assignment: CDR1 SEHNR and CDR2 FQNEAQ (reference sequence). Here the CDR3 DNA reads TGTGCCAGCAGCTTTCGCGGGAGGGAAAACATTCAGTACTTC. This codes for CASSFRGRENIQYF.